This T cell receptor beta chain comes out of a study of T cell clonotyping in hematopoietic cell transplantation. Whole-study findings and limits: Higher Inverse Simpson Index values in graft donor and pretransplant recipient predicted broader posttransplant TCR diversity. After transplant, recipient diversity fell while pathologically expanded clonotypes grew through day 180.

This clone came up once. Its specificity is not known. After removal of 6 bases from V and 7 bases from J, the junction contained 14 bases not matched to a gene. CDR1 and CDR2 from the germline V gene are SNHLY and FYNNEI. This CDR3 has 16 amino acids. Measured with immunoSEQ multiplex PCR; TCRdb has only the in-frame clones, and not every one. The sample carries under 5,500 clones, around 85% recorded once. This chain uses TRBV2 with TRBJ2-2, with 7 bases fitting TRBD1. Source: peripheral blood mononuclear cells, taken 180 days after allogeneic stem cell transplant. This receptor was taken from a male patient aged 60-69 years who had an allogeneic stem cell transplant from an unrelated donor, so T cells may come from the graft donor. Some clones in this sample may be carry-over from other donors' samples. DNA of the CDR3: TGTGCCAGCAGAAAACCGGGACAGAGGATCGGCGGGGAGCTGTTTTTT. This gives the protein CASRKPGQRIGGELFF. The variable domain in full, completed from reference TRBV2 and TRBJ2-2, reads EPEVTQTPSHQVTQMGQEVILRCVPISNHLYFYWYRQILGQKVEFLVSFYNNEISEKSEIFDDQFSVERPDGSNFTLKIRSTKLEDSAMYFCASRKPGQRIGGELFFGEGSRLTVL.